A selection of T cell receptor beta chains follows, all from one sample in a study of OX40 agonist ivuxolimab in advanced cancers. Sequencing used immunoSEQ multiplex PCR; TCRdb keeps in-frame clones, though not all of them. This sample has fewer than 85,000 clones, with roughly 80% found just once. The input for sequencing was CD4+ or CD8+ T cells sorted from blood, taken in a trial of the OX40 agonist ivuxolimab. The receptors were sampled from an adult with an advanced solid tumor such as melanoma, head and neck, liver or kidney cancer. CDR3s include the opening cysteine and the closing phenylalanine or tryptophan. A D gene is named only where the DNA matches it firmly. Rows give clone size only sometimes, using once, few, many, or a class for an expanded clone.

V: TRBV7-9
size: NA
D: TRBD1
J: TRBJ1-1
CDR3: CASSLERTGSGVNTEAFF
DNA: TGTGCCAGCAGCTTAGAGCGGACAGGGAGTGGGGTGAACACTGAAGCTTTCTTT

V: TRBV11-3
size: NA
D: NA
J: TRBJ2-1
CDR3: CASSLGVPWGGVGNNEQFF
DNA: TGTGCCAGCAGCTTAGGGGTCCCGTGGGGAGGTGTAGGGAACAATGAGCAGTTCTTC

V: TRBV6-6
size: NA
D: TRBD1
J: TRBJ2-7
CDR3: CASGGYRGVGYEQYF
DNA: TGTGCCAGCGGGGGATACAGGGGGGTAGGCTACGAGCAGTACTTC

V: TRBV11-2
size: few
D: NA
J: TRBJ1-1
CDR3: CASSLLGTEAFF
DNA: TGTGCCAGCAGCTTACTGGGGACTGAAGCTTTCTTT

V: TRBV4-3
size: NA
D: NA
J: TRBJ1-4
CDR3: CASSQEQGSNEKLFF
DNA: TGCGCCAGCAGCCAAGAACAAGGCTCTAATGAAAAACTGTTTTTT

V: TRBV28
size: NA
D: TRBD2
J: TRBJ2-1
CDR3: CASSLGTSGFNEQFF
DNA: TGTGCCAGCAGTTTGGGGACTAGCGGGTTCAATGAGCAGTTCTTC

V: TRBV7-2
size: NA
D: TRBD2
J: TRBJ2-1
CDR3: CASSEPGLADYNEQFF
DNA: TGTGCCAGCAGCGAACCGGGACTAGCGGATTACAATGAGCAGTTCTTC

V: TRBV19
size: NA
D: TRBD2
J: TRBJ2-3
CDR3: CASKMAGVWTDTQYF
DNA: TGTGCCAGTAAGATGGCGGGAGTATGGACAGATACGCAGTATTTT

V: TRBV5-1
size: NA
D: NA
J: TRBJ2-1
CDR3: CASQTDSYNEQFF
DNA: TGCGCCAGCCAAACAGACAGCTACAATGAGCAGTTCTTC

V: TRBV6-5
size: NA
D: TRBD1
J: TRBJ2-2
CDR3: CASSYGPGGTGELFF
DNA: TGTGCCAGCAGTTACGGGCCAGGGGGCACCGGGGAGCTGTTTTTT

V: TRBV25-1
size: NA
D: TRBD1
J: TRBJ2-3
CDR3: CASRDRVTDTQYF
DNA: TGTGCCAGCAGGGACAGGGTCACAGATACGCAGTATTTT

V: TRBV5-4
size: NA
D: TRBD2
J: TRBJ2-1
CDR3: CASSLAAGGVEQFF
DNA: TGTGCCAGCAGCTTGGCGGCGGGGGGAGTTGAGCAGTTCTTC

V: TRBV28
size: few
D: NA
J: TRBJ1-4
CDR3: CASSLPRGGEKLFF
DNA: TGTGCCAGCAGTTTACCGCGGGGGGGTGAAAAACTGTTTTTT

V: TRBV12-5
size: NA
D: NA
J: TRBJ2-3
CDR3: CASGKGASYTDTQYF
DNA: TGTGCTAGTGGCAAAGGGGCCTCCTACACAGATACGCAGTATTTT

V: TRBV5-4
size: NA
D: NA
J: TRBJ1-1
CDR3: CASSSLHTEAFF
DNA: TGTGCCAGCAGCTCCTTGCACACTGAAGCTTTCTTT

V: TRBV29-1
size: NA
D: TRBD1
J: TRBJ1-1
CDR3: CSGGQGSSEAFF
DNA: TGCAGCGGGGGACAGGGCTCATCTGAAGCTTTCTTT

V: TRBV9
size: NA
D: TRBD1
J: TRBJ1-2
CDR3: CASSVAGGQLSDYGYTF
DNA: TGTGCCAGCAGCGTAGCTGGGGGACAGTTAAGTGACTATGGCTACACCTTC

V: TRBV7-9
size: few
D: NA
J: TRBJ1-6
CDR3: CASSFSAGRNSPLHF
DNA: TGTGCCAGCAGCTTTTCCGCAGGGAGAAATTCACCCCTCCACTTT

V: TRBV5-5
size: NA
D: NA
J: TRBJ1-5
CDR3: CASSLVGGGDQPQHF
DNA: TGTGCCAGCAGCTTGGTCGGGGGCGGGGATCAGCCCCAGCATTTT

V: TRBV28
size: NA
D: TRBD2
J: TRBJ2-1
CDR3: CATEGGTSGNNEQFF
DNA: TGTGCCACCGAGGGGGGGACTAGCGGAAACAATGAGCAGTTCTTC

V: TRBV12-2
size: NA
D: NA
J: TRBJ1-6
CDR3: CASRPTTGTGESPLHF
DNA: TGTGCAAGTCGCCCGACTACGGGGACAGGGGAGTCACCCCTCCACTTT

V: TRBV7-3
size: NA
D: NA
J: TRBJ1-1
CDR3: CASSSNRDTEAFF
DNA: TGTGCCAGCAGCTCAAACAGGGACACTGAAGCTTTCTTT

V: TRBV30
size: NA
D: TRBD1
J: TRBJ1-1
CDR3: CAWGSLWDRGTEAFF
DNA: TGTGCCTGGGGATCCCTTTGGGACAGGGGCACTGAAGCTTTCTTT

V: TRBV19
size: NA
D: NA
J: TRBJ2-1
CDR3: CAASSRAGTLNEQFF
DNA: TGTGCCGCTTCCTCGAGGGCGGGGACTCTCAATGAGCAGTTCTTC

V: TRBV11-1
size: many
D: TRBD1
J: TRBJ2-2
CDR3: CASSFRDRDTGELFF
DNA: TGTGCCAGCAGCTTCAGGGACAGGGACACCGGGGAGCTGTTTTTT

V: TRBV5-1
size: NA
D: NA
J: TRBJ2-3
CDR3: CASSLRFADTQYF
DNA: TGCGCCAGCAGCTTGAGGTTCGCAGATACGCAGTATTTT

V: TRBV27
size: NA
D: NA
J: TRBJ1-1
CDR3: CASSLRLGNTEAFF
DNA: TGTGCCAGCAGTTTGCGCTTGGGGAACACTGAAGCTTTCTTT

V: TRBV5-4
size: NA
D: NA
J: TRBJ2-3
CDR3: CASRPGLGGTDTQYF
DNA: TGTGCCAGCAGACCCGGCCTAGGGGGCACAGATACGCAGTATTTT

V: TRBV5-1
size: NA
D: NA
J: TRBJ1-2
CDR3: CASSLAGDSNYGYTF
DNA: TGCGCCAGCAGCTTGGCGGGAGATTCTAACTATGGCTACACCTTC

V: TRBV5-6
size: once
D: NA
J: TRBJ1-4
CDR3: CASSSLPENANEKLFF
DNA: TGTGCCAGCAGCTCCCTTCCGGAGAACGCAAATGAAAAACTGTTTTTT

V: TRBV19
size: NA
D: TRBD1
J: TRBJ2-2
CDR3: CASTSPTGTGGSTGELFF
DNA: TGTGCCAGTACCTCACCCACCGGGACAGGGGGTAGTACCGGGGAGCTGTTTTTT

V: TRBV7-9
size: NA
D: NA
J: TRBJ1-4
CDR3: CASSWGRGGEKLFF
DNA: TGTGCCAGCAGCTGGGGCCGGGGAGGGGAAAAACTGTTTTTT

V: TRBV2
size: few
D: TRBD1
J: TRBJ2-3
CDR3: CASSTGVDTQYF
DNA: TGTGCCAGCAGTACAGGGGTCGATACGCAGTATTTT

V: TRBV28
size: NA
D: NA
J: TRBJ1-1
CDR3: CASSETGWNTEAFF
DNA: TGTGCCAGCAGTGAGACAGGCTGGAACACTGAAGCTTTCTTT

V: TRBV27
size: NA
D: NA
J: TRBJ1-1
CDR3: CASSSPGLMNTEAFF
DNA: TGTGCCAGCAGTAGTCCGGGACTGATGAACACTGAAGCTTTCTTT

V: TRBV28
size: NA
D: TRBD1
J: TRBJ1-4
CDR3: CASTDRVEEKLFF
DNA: TGTGCCAGCACCGACAGGGTGGAAGAAAAACTGTTTTTT

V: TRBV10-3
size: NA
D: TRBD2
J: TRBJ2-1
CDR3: CAITRGEAGKGHNEQFF
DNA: TGTGCCATCACCCGAGGTGAAGCGGGGAAGGGGCACAATGAGCAGTTCTTC

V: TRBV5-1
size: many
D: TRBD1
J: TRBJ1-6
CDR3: CASSLGPGTGVSPLHF
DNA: TGCGCCAGCAGCTTGGGTCCCGGGACAGGGGTATCACCCCTCCACTTT

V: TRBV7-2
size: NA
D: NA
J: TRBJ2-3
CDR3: CASTVLRGTDTQYF
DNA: TGTGCCAGCACGGTGCTCCGGGGCACAGATACGCAGTATTTT

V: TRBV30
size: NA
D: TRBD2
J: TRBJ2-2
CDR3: CAWHRGAGELFF
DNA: TGTGCCTGGCACCGGGGGGCCGGGGAGCTGTTTTTT

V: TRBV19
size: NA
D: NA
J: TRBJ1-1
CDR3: CASTDRPLNTEAFF
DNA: TGTGCCAGTACAGACAGACCTCTGAACACTGAAGCTTTCTTT

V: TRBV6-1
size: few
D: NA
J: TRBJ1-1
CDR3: CASSDQPGQLNTEAFF
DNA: TGTGCCAGCAGTGACCAGCCAGGACAGCTGAACACTGAAGCTTTCTTT

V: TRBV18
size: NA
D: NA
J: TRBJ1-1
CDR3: CASSPIRAQTTRMGTEAFF
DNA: TGTGCCAGCTCACCAATTCGCGCACAGACGACTAGGATGGGTACTGAAGCTTTCTTT

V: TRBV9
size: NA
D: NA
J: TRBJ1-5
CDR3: CASSVGGSNQPQHF
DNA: TGTGCCAGCAGCGTAGGAGGTAGCAATCAGCCCCAGCATTTT

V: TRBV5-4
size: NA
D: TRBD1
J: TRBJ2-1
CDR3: CASSGTGSSRQFF
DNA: TGTGCCAGTTCCGGGACAGGGTCTTCGCGGCAGTTCTTC

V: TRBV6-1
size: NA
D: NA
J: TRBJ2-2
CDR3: CASSVAHGATGELFF
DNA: TGTGCCAGCAGTGTGGCTCACGGGGCCACCGGGGAGCTGTTTTTT

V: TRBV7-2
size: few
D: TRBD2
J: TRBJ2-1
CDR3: CASSKAGVAYNEQFF
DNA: TGTGCCAGCAGCAAAGCGGGAGTGGCCTACAATGAGCAGTTCTTC

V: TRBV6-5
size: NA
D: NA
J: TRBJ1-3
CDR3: CASSYSLEGNTIYF
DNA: TGTGCCAGCAGTTACTCATTGGAAGGAAACACCATATATTTT

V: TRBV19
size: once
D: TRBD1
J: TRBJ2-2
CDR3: CASRGPDRGNTGELFF
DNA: TGTGCCAGTAGAGGACCGGACAGGGGGAACACCGGGGAGCTGTTTTTT